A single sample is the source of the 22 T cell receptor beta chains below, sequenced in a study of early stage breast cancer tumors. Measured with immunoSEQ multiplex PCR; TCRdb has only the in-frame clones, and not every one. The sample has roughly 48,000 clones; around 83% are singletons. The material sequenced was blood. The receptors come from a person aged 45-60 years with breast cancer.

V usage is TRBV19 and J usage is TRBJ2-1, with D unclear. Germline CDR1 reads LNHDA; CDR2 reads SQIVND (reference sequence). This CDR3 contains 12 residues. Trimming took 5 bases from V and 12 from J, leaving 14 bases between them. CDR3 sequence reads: CASSPNNERQFF. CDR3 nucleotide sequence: TGTGCCAGTAGTCCAAACAATGAGCGGCAGTTCTTC.

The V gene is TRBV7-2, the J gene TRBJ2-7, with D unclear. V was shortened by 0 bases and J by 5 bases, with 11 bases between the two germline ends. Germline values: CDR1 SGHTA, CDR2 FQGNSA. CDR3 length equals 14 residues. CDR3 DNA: TGTGCCAGCAGCTTAGCCCCTGGCTGGGACGAGCAGTACTTC. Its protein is CASSLAPGWDEQYF.

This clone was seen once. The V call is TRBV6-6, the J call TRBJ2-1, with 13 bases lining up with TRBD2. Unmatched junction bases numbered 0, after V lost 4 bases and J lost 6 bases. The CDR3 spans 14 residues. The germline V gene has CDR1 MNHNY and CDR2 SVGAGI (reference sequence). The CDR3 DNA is TGTGCCAGCAGTTGGACTAGCGGGAGCAATGAGCAGTTCTTC. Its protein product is CASSWTSGSNEQFF.

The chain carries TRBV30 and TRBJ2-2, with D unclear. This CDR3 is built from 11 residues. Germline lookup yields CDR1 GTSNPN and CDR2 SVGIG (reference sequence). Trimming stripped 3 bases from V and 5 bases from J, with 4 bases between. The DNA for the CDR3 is TGTGCCTGGAGGGAAACCGGGGAGCTGTTTTTT. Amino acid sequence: CAWRETGELFF.

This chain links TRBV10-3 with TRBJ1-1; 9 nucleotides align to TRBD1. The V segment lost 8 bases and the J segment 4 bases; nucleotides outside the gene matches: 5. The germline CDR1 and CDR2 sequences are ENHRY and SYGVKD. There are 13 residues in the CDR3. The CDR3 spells CAIRDRVGTEAFF. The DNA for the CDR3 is TGTGCCATCCGGGACAGGGTGGGCACTGAAGCTTTCTTT.

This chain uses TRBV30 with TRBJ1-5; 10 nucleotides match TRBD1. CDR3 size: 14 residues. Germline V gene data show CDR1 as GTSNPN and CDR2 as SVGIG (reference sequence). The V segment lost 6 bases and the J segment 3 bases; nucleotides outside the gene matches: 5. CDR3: CACAGTGDNQPQHF. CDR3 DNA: TGTGCCTGCGCCGGGACAGGGGACAATCAGCCCCAGCATTTT.

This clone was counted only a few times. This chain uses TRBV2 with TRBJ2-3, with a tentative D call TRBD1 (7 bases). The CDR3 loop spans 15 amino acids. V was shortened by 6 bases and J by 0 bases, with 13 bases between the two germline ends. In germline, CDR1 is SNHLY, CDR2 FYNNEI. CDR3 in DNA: TGTGCCAGCAGGATGGAGGGGGCGAGCACAGATACGCAGTATTTT. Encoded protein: CASRMEGASTDTQYF.

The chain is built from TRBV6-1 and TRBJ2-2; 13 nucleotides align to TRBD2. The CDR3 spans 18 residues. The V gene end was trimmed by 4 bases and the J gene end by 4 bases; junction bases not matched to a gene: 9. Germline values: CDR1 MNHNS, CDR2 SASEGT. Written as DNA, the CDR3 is TGTGCCAGCAGTGTACGGACTAGCGGGAGAGGCGTCACCGGGGAGCTGTTTTTT. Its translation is CASSVRTSGRGVTGELFF.

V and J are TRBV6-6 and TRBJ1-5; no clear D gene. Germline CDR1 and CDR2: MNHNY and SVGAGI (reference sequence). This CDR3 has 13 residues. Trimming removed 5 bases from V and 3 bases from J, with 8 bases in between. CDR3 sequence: CASSRVINQPQHF. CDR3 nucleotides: TGTGCCAGCAGTAGGGTCATCAATCAGCCCCAGCATTTT.

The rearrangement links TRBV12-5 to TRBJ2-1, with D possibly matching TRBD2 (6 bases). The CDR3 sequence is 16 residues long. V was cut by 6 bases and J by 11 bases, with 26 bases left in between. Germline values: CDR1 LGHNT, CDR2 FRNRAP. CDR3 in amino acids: CASGAPGREREFKQFF. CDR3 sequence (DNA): TGTGCTAGTGGCGCTCCCGGGCGGGAAAGAGAATTTAAGCAGTTCTTC.

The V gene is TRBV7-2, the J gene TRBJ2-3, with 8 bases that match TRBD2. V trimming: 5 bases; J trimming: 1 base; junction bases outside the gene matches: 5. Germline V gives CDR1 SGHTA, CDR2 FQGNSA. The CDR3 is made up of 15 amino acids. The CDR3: CASSLLADRTDTQYF. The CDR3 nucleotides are TGTGCCAGCAGCCTACTAGCGGACCGCACAGATACGCAGTATTTT.

CDR3 sequence reads: CASLGQANQPQHF. In DNA form, the CDR3 reads TGTGCCAGCCTGGGACAGGCAAATCAGCCCCAGCATTTT. This chain uses TRBV19 with TRBJ1-5; 8 positions agree with TRBD1. This CDR3 comprises 13 residues. CDR1 LNHDA and CDR2 SQIVND come from the germline V gene (reference sequence). The junction had 5 bases not matched to a gene; V was cut back by 9 bases and J by 4 bases.

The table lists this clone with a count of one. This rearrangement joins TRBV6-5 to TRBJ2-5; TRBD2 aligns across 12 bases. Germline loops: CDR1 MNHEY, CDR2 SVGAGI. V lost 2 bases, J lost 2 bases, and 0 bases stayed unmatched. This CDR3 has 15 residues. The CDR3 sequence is CASSYGLAGQETQYF. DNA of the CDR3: TGTGCCAGCAGTTACGGACTAGCGGGGCAAGAGACCCAGTACTTC.

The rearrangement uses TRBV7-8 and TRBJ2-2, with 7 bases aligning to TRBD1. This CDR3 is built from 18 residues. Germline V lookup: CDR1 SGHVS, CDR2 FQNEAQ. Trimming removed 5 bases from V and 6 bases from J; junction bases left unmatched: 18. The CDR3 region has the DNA TGTGCCAGCAGCCTAATCCGGTGGACAGGAGGCATGCCCGGGGAGCTGTTTTTT. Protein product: CASSLIRWTGGMPGELFF.

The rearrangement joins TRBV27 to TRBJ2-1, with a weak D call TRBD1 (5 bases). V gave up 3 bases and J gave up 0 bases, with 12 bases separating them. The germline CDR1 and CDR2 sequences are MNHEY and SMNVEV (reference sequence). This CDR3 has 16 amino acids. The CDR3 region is CASSFGATPSYNEQFF. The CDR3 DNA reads TGTGCCAGCAGTTTTGGGGCCACCCCCTCCTACAATGAGCAGTTCTTC.

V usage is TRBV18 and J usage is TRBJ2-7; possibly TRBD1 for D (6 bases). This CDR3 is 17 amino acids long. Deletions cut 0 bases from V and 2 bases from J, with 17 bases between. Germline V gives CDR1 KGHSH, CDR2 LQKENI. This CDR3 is CASSPPITGTKPYEQYF. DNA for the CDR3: TGTGCCAGCTCACCACCGATAACAGGGACCAAACCCTACGAGCAGTACTTC.

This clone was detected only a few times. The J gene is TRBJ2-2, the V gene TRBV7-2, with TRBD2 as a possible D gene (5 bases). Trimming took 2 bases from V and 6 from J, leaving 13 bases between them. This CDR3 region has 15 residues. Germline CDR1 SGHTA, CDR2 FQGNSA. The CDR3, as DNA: TGTGCCAGCAGCTTAAAGAAAGGCGGGTCCGGGGAGCTGTTTTTT. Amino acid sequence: CASSLKKGGSGELFF. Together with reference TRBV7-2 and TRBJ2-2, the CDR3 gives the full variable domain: GAGVSQSPSNKVTEKGKDVELRCDPISGHTALYWYRQSLGQGLEFLIYFQGNSAPDKSGLPSDRFSAERTGGSVSTLTIQRTQQEDSAVYLCASSLKKGGSGELFFGEGSRLTVL.

Written as DNA, the CDR3 is TGTGCCAGCAGTGAAGCGTTAACAGCAAACTATGGCTACACCTTC. As protein: CASSEALTANYGYTF. The chain couples TRBV6-1 to TRBJ1-2; the D is unclear. This CDR3 has 15 amino acids. Germline values: CDR1 MNHNS, CDR2 SASEGT. V lost 0 bases and J 2 bases, leaving 10 bases between the germline ends.

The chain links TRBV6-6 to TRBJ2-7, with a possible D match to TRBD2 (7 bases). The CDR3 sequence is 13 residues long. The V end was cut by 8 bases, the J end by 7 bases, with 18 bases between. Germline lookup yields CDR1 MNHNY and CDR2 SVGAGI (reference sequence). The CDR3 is CASEGGTLMEQYF. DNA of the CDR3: TGTGCCAGCGAGGGGGGGACCCTGATGGAGCAGTACTTC.

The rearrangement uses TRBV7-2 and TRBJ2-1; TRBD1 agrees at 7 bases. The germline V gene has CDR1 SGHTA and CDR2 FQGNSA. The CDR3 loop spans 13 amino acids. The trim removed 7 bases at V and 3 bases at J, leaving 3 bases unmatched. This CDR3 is CASKTGSYNEQFF. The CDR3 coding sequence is TGTGCCAGCAAGACAGGGAGCTACAATGAGCAGTTCTTC.

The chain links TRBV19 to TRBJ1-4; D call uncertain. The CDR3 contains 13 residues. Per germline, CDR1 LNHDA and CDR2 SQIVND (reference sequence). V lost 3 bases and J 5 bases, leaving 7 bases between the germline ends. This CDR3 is CASSIRENEKLFF. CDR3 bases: TGTGCCAGTAGTATCCGGGAGAATGAAAAACTGTTTTTT.

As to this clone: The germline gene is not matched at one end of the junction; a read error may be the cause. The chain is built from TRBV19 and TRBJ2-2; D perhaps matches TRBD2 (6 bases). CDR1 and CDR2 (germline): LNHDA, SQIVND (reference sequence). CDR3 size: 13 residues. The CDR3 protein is CASSIGGVGGLFF. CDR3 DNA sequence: TGTGCCAGTAGTATCGGAGGAGTGGGGGGGCTGTTTTTT. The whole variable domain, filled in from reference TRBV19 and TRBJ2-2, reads DGGITQSPKYLFRKEGQNVTLSCEQNLNHDAMYWYRQDPGQGLRLIYYSQIVNDFQKGDIAEGYSVSREKKESFPLTVTSAQKNPTAFYLCASSIGGVGGLFFGEGSRLTVL.